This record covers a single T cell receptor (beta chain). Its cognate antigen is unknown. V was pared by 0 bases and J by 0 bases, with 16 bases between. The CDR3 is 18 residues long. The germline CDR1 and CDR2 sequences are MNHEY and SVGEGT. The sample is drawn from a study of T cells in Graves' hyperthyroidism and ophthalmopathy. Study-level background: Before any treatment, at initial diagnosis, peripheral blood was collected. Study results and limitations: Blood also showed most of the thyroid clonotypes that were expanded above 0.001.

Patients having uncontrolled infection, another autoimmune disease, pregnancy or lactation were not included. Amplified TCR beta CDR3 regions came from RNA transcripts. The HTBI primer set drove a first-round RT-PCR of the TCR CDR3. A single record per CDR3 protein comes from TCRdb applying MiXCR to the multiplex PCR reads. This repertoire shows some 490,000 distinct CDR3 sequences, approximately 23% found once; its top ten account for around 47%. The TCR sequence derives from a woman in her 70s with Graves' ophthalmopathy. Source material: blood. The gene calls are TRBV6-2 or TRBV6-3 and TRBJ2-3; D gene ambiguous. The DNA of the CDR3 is TGTGCCAGCAGTTACTCGAAAGGCCGAGCCACTAGCACAGATACGCAGTATTTT. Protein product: CASSYSKGRATSTDTQYF.